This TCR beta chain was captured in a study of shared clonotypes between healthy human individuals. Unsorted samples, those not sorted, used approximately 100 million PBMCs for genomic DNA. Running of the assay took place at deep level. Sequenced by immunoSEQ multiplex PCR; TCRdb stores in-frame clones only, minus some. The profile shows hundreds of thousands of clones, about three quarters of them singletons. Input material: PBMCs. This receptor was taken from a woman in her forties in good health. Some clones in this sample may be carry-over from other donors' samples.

The CDR3 loop reads CASIVCEQYF. The DNA for the CDR3 is TGTGCCAGCATTGTATGCGAGCAGTACTTC. The chain carries TRBV25-1 and TRBJ2-7; D not certain. V gave up 7 bases and J gave up 6 bases, with 7 bases separating them. From germline, CDR1 is MGHDK and CDR2 SYGVNS. This CDR3 contains 10 residues.